The 22 T cell receptor beta chains below all came from one sample that was sequenced in a study of blood T cell repertoires in COVID-19 (dated by TCRdb to the early 2020s). Library construction relied on the immunoSEQ multiplex PCR assay. In TCRdb, the immuneACCESS table is reduced to in-frame sequences with V and J assigned. These tables do not hold every clone; where another copy was compared, an unresolved V gene accounts for under half, and the others remain unexplained. A total of about 190,000 clones appear in this sample, around nine tenths of them only once. Clones ranked in the top ten supply around 1.9% of the sample. The material sequenced was peripheral blood. The source of these receptors is a man aged 65 to 79 with active or convalescent COVID-19.

CDR3 loop: CASSLRDRAGYEQYF. The CDR3 DNA is TGCGCCAGCAGCCTCCGGGACAGGGCTGGATACGAGCAGTACTTC. The chain recombines TRBV4-1 with TRBJ2-7; 9 nucleotides align to TRBD1. The CDR3 contains 15 residues. V shed 4 bases and J 4 bases; nucleotides not matched to a gene: 8. Germline V lookup: CDR1 MGHRA, CDR2 YSYEKL.

The chain combines TRBV27 with TRBJ2-7; TRBD1 is a possible D gene (5 bases). The CDR3 has 15 residues. Germline CDR1 reads MNHEY; CDR2 reads SMNVEV (reference sequence). The germline V and J ends were trimmed by 7 bases and 3 bases, with 19 bases remaining between them. The CDR3 DNA reads as TGTGCCAGCACCTTTTTGGGGCAGCAAGGCTACGAGCAGTACTTC. It is translated as CASTFLGQQGYEQYF.

DNA of the CDR3: TGCGCCAGCAGTGCCCTCGGGACTAGCCGGAACACCGGGGAGCTGTTTTTT. This encodes CASSALGTSRNTGELFF. V gene TRBV10-1 combines with J gene TRBJ2-2, with TRBD2 identical over 9 bases. The V and J ends lost 4 bases and 1 base, in that order; junction bases with no gene match: 7. CDR3 length equals 17 residues. Germline CDR1 reads WNHNN; CDR2 reads SYGVQD (reference sequence).

The chain links TRBV6-5 to TRBJ1-5, with D uncertain. Germline V gene data show CDR1 as MNHEY and CDR2 as SVGAGI. This CDR3 region has 16 residues. Trimming pared 2 bases from V and 0 bases from J, leaving 11 bases between. The CDR3 sequence: CASSYSGEYSNQPQHF. The CDR3 nucleotides read TGTGCCAGCAGTTACAGCGGGGAATATAGCAATCAGCCCCAGCATTTT.

The J gene is TRBJ2-7, the V gene TRBV12-3 or TRBV12-4; D gene unclear. The CDR3 has 11 residues. V was cut by 4 bases and J by 4 bases, with 5 bases left in between. CDR3 in amino acids: CASSSLYEQYF. CDR3 in DNA: TGTGCCAGCAGTTCGCTATACGAGCAGTACTTC.

This rearrangement joins TRBV5-6 to TRBJ1-1; D might be TRBD1 (5 bases). CDR1 SGHDT and CDR2 YYEEEE come from the germline V gene. V dropped 4 bases and J dropped 4 bases, with 14 bases sitting between them. This CDR3 region has 14 residues. CDR3 in amino acids: CASSPQLRGTEAFF. CDR3 coding DNA: TGTGCCAGCAGCCCCCAGTTAAGGGGCACTGAAGCTTTCTTT.

This clone appeared a single time. The chain has TRBV5-1 and TRBJ1-1, with D unclear. The CDR3 length is 14 residues. The ends were cut back, 1 base at V and 3 bases at J, with 10 bases in the middle. Germline V gene data show CDR1 as SGHRS and CDR2 as YFSETQ. CDR3 amino acids: CASSLPGGHTEAFF. In DNA form, the CDR3 reads TGCGCCAGCAGCTTGCCAGGTGGCCACACTGAAGCTTTCTTT.

CDR3 nucleotide sequence: TGTGCCAGCAGTCTTCTAGCGGGAGTTTTCGGTGAGCAGTTCTTC. It translates to CASSLLAGVFGEQFF. The rearrangement links TRBV27 to TRBJ2-1; 10 bases agree with TRBD2. Looked up from germline, CDR1 is MNHEY and CDR2 is SMNVEV (reference sequence). With V trimmed by 5 bases and J by 9 bases, 10 bases remained unmatched. This CDR3 has 15 amino acids.

CDR3 bases: TGCGCCAGCAGCTTTGACGACAGACAGAACACTGAAGCTTTCTTT. Residues: CASSFDDRQNTEAFF. This chain joins TRBV5-1 and TRBJ1-1, with D possibly matching TRBD1 (5 bases). The CDR3 totals 15 residues. CDR1 SGHRS and CDR2 YFSETQ come from the germline V gene. Trimming cost V 2 bases and J 1 base, with 12 bases left between them.

The genes are TRBV28 and TRBJ2-1; 15 bases are shared with TRBD2. After removal of 7 bases from V and 6 bases from J, the junction contained 4 bases not matched to a gene. Germline values: CDR1 MDHEN, CDR2 SYDVKM. The CDR3 covers 15 residues. The CDR3 nucleotides are TGTGCCAGCAATTGGGGACTAGCGGGAGGCAATGAGCAGTTCTTC. Its translation: CASNWGLAGGNEQFF.

Notes on this clone: At the DNA level, this CDR3 is encoded by other sequences in the same sample as well. V is TRBV3-1 (or the pseudogene TRBV3-2) and J is TRBJ2-3, with D unclear. V dropped 4 bases and J dropped 0 bases, with 8 bases sitting between them. In germline, CDR1 is LGHDT, CDR2 YNNKEL (reference sequence). The CDR3 runs to 14 residues. Here the CDR3 reads CASSRLPSTDTQYF. CDR3 in DNA: TGTGCCAGCAGCCGGCTCCCCAGCACAGATACGCAGTATTTT.

V and J are TRBV5-6 and TRBJ2-7, with 9 bases matching TRBD1. CDR3 size: 15 residues. Germline lookup yields CDR1 SGHDT and CDR2 YYEEEE. After removal of 4 bases from V and 6 bases from J, the junction contained 11 bases not matched to a gene. CDR3 sequence reads: CASSHTGTGPSEQYF. The CDR3 nucleotides read TGTGCCAGCAGCCATACCGGGACAGGGCCATCCGAGCAGTACTTC.

The rearrangement links TRBV19 to TRBJ1-1, with no clear D. Germline loops: CDR1 LNHDA, CDR2 SQIVND (reference sequence). Deletions cut 5 bases from V and 4 bases from J, with 5 bases between. The CDR3 contains 11 residues. CDR3 residues: CASSYFTEAFF. The CDR3 DNA sequence: TGTGCCAGTAGTTATTTCACTGAAGCTTTCTTT. The entire variable domain, with the rest obtained from reference TRBV19 and TRBJ1-1, is as follows: DGGITQSPKYLFRKEGQNVTLSCEQNLNHDAMYWYRQDPGQGLRLIYYSQIVNDFQKGDIAEGYSVSREKKESFPLTVTSAQKNPTAFYLCASSYFTEAFFGQGTRLTVV.

The CDR3 nucleotides are TGTGCCAGCAGCGTAGGTCAGGGTCCCATCAATGAGCAGTTCTTC. This codes for CASSVGQGPINEQFF. The chain recombines TRBV9 with TRBJ2-1; tentative D call: TRBD1 (5 bases). Germline V gene sequence: CDR1 SGDLS, CDR2 YYNGEE. CDR3 length: 15 residues. Trimming cost V 0 bases and J 6 bases, with 13 bases left between them.

This chain connects TRBV5-5 to TRBJ2-3, with a possible D match to TRBD1 (6 bases). Germline lookup yields CDR1 SGHKS and CDR2 YYEKEE (reference sequence). The CDR3 is made up of 15 amino acids. V dropped 0 bases and J dropped 1 base, with 9 bases sitting between them. The CDR3 spells CASSLADRRTDTQYF. In DNA, the CDR3 is TGTGCCAGCAGCTTGGCGGACAGACGCACAGATACGCAGTATTTT. Looking up the rest from reference TRBV5-5 and TRBJ2-3 gives the full variable domain: DAGVTQSPTHLIKTRGQQVTLRCSPISGHKSVSWYQQVLGQGPQFIFQYYEKEERGRGNFPDRFSARQFPNYSSELNVNALLLGDSALYLCASSLADRRTDTQYFGPGTRLTVL.

In nucleotides, the CDR3 is TGCAGTGCTAGTCTAGGGCGGGCCGGGACTGAAGCTTTCTTT. Its protein product is CSASLGRAGTEAFF. This chain joins TRBV20-1 and TRBJ1-1, with no clear D. CDR3 length equals 14 residues. Germline CDR1 reads DFQATT; CDR2 reads SNEGSKA (reference sequence). V dropped 3 bases and J dropped 5 bases, with 16 bases sitting between them.

The CDR3 DNA reads TGTGCCAGAAGCCACGACAGGGGCTCCTATAATTCACCCCTCCACTTT. This encodes CARSHDRGSYNSPLHF. The J gene is TRBJ1-6, the V gene TRBV5-3; TRBD1 matches 8 bases. Being an ORF, TRBV5-3 has a function that is uncertain. V lost 4 bases, J lost 0 bases, and 3 bases stayed unmatched. The CDR3 contains 16 residues.

The V and J genes are TRBV6-2 or TRBV6-3 and TRBJ2-3; possible D gene TRBD2, 6 bases. CDR1 MNHEY and CDR2 SVGEGT come from the germline V gene. V shed 6 bases and J shed 5 bases, with 15 bases lying between them. This CDR3 has 14 amino acids. CDR3: CASSNGGHRDTQYF. The CDR3 DNA sequence: TGTGCCAGCAGCAACGGAGGGCATAGAGATACGCAGTATTTT.

This chain uses TRBV2 with TRBJ1-4, with unresolved D. Per germline, CDR1 SNHLY and CDR2 FYNNEI. Trimming shortened V by 7 bases and J by 8 bases, and 29 bases separated the two germline ends. This CDR3 spans 18 amino acids. The CDR3 DNA follows: TGTGCCAGCAATATTAACGCTTTAAGGGAGCCATTGGGAGAAAAACTGTTTTTT. It is translated as CASNINALREPLGEKLFF.

The gene calls are TRBV5-6 and TRBJ2-7; D not resolved. Trimming removed 1 base from V and 4 bases from J, with 6 bases in between. The CDR3 contains 12 residues. From germline, CDR1 is SGHDT and CDR2 YYEEEE. CDR3 coding DNA: TGTGCCAGCAGCTTGTCCCAGTACGAGCAGTACTTC. Translating it yields CASSLSQYEQYF.

The rearrangement uses TRBV10-3 and TRBJ2-4, with 11 bases identical to TRBD2. This CDR3 has 16 residues. The V segment lost 0 bases and the J segment 7 bases; nucleotides outside the gene matches: 5. Germline V gene lookup returns CDR1 ENHRY and CDR2 SYGVKD. CDR3 DNA: TGTGCCATCAGTGAGTCGGGGCTAGCGGGAGGTAACATTCAGTACTTC. Translating gives CAISESGLAGGNIQYF.

The chain has TRBV11-2 and TRBJ1-2, with a possible D match to TRBD1 (6 bases). V gave up 1 base and J gave up 3 bases, with 12 bases separating them. Germline V lookup: CDR1 SGHAT, CDR2 FQNNGV. This CDR3 is 15 amino acids long. CDR3 in amino acids: CASSLASTGYYGYTF. CDR3 in DNA: TGTGCCAGCAGCTTAGCCTCGACAGGCTACTATGGCTACACCTTC.